This T cell receptor beta chain was retrieved from a study of beta chain features in type 1 diabetes. Study information: Cell yields, age and gender were similar between patients and healthy donors.

Trimming shortened V by 6 bases and J by 3 bases, and 5 bases separated the two germline ends. The CDR3 loop spans 11 amino acids. Per germline, CDR1 SNHLY and CDR2 FYNNEI. This clone was found a few times. What it binds is unknown. Every bit of the isolated RNA underwent reverse transcription, so sequencing read expressed TCRB transcripts. Repertoires were generated with immunoSEQ multiplex PCR, while TCRdb's copy carries only in-frame clones and drops some. The sample lists fewer than 350,000 clones; about 20% were seen once. Findings and limits, study-wide: Diminished insertions and augmented deletions at VDJ junctions characterized type 1 diabetes patients.

This rearrangement joins TRBV2 to TRBJ1-2; TRBD1 might be the D (5 bases). The sequence was obtained from a young woman in good health. The specimen was naive CD4+ T cells from blood. The CDR3 nucleotides are TGTGCCAGCAGCAGGGACTATGGCTACACCTTC. Translating gives CASSRDYGYTF. Using reference TRBV2 and TRBJ1-2 for the parts outside the CDR3, the full variable domain is EPEVTQTPSHQVTQMGQEVILRCVPISNHLYFYWYRQILGQKVEFLVSFYNNEISEKSEIFDDQFSVERPDGSNFTLKIRSTKLEDSAMYFCASSRDYGYTFGSGTRLTVV.